This entry is about one TCR beta chain. The antigen is unknown. The data are from a study of cytomegalovirus exposure and HLA in healthy donors. Study observations and caveats: The finding came from a later analysis; first-cohort TCR clusters tended to co-occur in the 110 or so validation repertoires.

Trimming took 1 base from V and 4 from J; bases not matched to a gene: 11. Germline CDR1 SGHRS, CDR2 YFSETQ. The CDR3 covers 16 residues. Only in-frame clones appear in the TCRdb table, and some are missing; sequencing was by immunoSEQ multiplex PCR. The sample holds hundreds of thousands of clones; roughly 86% are singletons and the top ten take roughly 1.2%. This sequence was found in a woman in her twenties or thirties in good health and CMV-seropositive. The sample taken for sequencing was PBMCs. V and J are TRBV5-1 and TRBJ2-7; TRBD1 matches at 7 bases. CDR3 protein: CASSLSAGGNSYEQYF. The CDR3 DNA reads as TGCGCCAGCAGCTTGTCAGCAGGGGGTAATAGTTACGAGCAGTACTTC.